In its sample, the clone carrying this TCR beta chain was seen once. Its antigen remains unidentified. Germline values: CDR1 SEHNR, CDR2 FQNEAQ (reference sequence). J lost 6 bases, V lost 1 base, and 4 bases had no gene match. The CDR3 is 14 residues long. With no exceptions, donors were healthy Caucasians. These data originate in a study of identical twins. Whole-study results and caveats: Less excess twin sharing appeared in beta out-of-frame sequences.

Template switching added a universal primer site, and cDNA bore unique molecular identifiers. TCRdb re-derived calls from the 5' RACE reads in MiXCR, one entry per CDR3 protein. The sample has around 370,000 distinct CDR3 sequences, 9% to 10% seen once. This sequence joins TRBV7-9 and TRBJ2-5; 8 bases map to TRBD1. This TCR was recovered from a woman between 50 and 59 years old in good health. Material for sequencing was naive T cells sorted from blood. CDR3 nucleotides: TGTGCCAGCAGCTTAGGCAGGGGGCTGAAGACCCAGTACTTC. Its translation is CASSLGRGLKTQYF.